This TCR beta chain was recovered during a study of Ad26.COV2.S vaccination and SARS-CoV-2 variants. Stated treatment: 15 to 20 received Ad26.COV2.S at low or high dose, single or two shots; about 5 received placebo; per-sample allocation not given. Repertoires come from day 63 after the first vaccine or placebo injection. The CDR3 runs 13 residues. Germline CDR1 LGHDT, CDR2 YNNKEL (reference sequence). The germline V and J ends were trimmed by 4 bases and 6 bases, with 9 bases remaining between them. Only in-frame clones appear in the TCRdb table, and some are missing; sequencing was by immunoSEQ multiplex PCR. This table has 380,000 or so clones, 80% to 90% appearing once.

The clonotype comes from a person between 18 and 60 years old who received the Ad26.COV2.S COVID-19 vaccine or a placebo. Sequenced here: peripheral blood, sampled in a trial of Ad26.COV2.S vaccine versus placebo. V is TRBV3-1 (or the pseudogene TRBV3-2) and J is TRBJ2-2, with D possibly being TRBD2 (5 bases). The CDR3 sequence: CASSRGLAGELFF. The CDR3 coding sequence is TGTGCCAGCAGCCGAGGGTTGGCCGGGGAGCTGTTTTTT.